One and the same sample provided the 10 T cell receptor beta chains below, sequenced in a study of cytomegalovirus exposure and HLA in healthy donors. The PCR made use of 60 Vbeta and 13 Jbeta primers. Sequencing used immunoSEQ multiplex PCR; TCRdb keeps in-frame clones, though not all of them. The data show roughly 120,000 clones, around three quarters seen once. The sample consisted of PBMCs. The receptors come from a male donor in good health and CMV-seronegative.

The chain carries TRBV6-5 and TRBJ1-5; 9 nucleotides line up with TRBD1. CDR3 length equals 16 residues. J lost 10 bases, V lost 0 bases, and 10 bases had no gene match. Germline values: CDR1 MNHEY, CDR2 SVGAGI. Written as DNA, the CDR3 is TGTGCCAGCAGTTACTCGGAACCGGGACAGGGACAACCCCAGCATTTT. Encoded protein: CASSYSEPGQGQPQHF.

This rearrangement joins TRBV9 to TRBJ2-7, with D perhaps matching TRBD2 (6 bases). V lost 4 bases and J 2 bases, leaving 7 bases between the germline ends. The CDR3 totals 12 residues. Germline CDR1 SGDLS, CDR2 YYNGEE. The CDR3 loop is CASSPGAYEQYF. Here the CDR3 DNA reads TGTGCCAGCAGCCCGGGGGCCTACGAGCAGTACTTC.

The chain combines TRBV2 with TRBJ1-1; the D gene is possibly TRBD1 (5 bases). There are 14 residues in the CDR3. The V end was cut by 6 bases, the J end by 5 bases, with 16 bases between. CDR1 and CDR2 (germline): SNHLY, FYNNEI. The CDR3 nucleotides read TGTGCCAGCAGGGCACAGGTTAGAGCGACTGAAGCTTTCTTT. This codes for CASRAQVRATEAFF.

This clone was recorded once. The J gene is TRBJ2-1, the V gene TRBV4-1, with a tentative D call TRBD1 (5 bases). This CDR3 is built from 16 residues. The germline V gene encodes CDR1 MGHRA and CDR2 YSYEKL. Trimming stripped 0 bases from V and 0 bases from J, with 9 bases between. This CDR3 reads CASSQDLRVSYNEQFF. The CDR3 DNA reads as TGCGCCAGCAGCCAAGATCTCAGGGTCTCCTACAATGAGCAGTTCTTC.

This rearrangement joins TRBV6-1 to TRBJ2-3; possible D gene TRBD1, 5 bases. CDR1 is MNHNS, CDR2 SASEGT, per germline. V lost 2 bases and J lost 4, with 13 bases in between. CDR3 size: 15 residues. CDR3 bases: TGTGCCAGCAGTGAATGGGGCTACCCGGCAGATACGCAGTATTTT. It specifies CASSEWGYPADTQYF.

The chain joins TRBV11-1 to TRBJ1-4, with D possibly being TRBD1 (5 bases). Trimming left V 2 bases short and J 6 bases short, with 13 bases between. The germline V gene encodes CDR1 SGHAT and CDR2 FQDESV (reference sequence). This CDR3 has 15 residues. The CDR3 sequence is CASSLTWRGDEKLFF. CDR3 in DNA: TGTGCCAGCAGCTTAACCTGGAGGGGAGATGAAAAACTGTTTTTT. Filled out from reference TRBV11-1 and TRBJ1-4, the complete variable domain reads EAEVAQSPRYKITEKSQAVAFWCDPISGHATLYWYRQILGQGPELLVQFQDESVVDDSQLPKDRFSAERLKGVDSTLKIQPAELGDSAMYLCASSLTWRGDEKLFFGSGTQLSVL.

The chain couples TRBV11-3 to TRBJ2-1; 8 bases map to TRBD1. In germline, CDR1 is SGHNT, CDR2 YENEEA. V lost 1 base and J lost 7; bases outside the gene matches: 6. The CDR3 consists of 15 residues. CDR3 loop: CASSLGTGRRNEQFF. CDR3 bases: TGTGCCAGCAGCTTAGGGACAGGGAGGCGGAATGAGCAGTTCTTC.

This clone was picked up a small number of times. V gene TRBV12-5 combines with J gene TRBJ1-5; tentative D call: TRBD1 (5 bases). Per the germline V gene, CDR1 is LGHNT and CDR2 is FRNRAP. Trimming cost V 2 bases and J 3 bases, with 11 bases left between them. The CDR3 runs to 15 residues. The CDR3 sequence: CASGLTTAPNQPQHF. The CDR3 bases are TGTGCTAGTGGTTTGACGACAGCGCCCAATCAGCCCCAGCATTTT. The full variable domain, its missing parts supplied by reference TRBV12-5 and TRBJ1-5, is DARVTQTPRHKVTEMGQEVTMRCQPILGHNTVFWYRQTMMQGLELLAYFRNRAPLDDSGMPKDRFSAEMPDATLATLKIQPSEPRDSAVYFCASGLTTAPNQPQHFGDGTRLSIL.

This chain connects TRBV2 to TRBJ2-1; maybe TRBD2 (6 bases). The CDR3 is made up of 15 amino acids. Germline assignment: CDR1 SNHLY and CDR2 FYNNEI. Trimming removed 2 bases from V and 4 bases from J, with 12 bases in between. The CDR3 reads CASSESLALYNEQFF. The CDR3 DNA reads TGTGCCAGCAGTGAATCACTAGCTCTTTACAATGAGCAGTTCTTC. The whole variable domain, remainder taken from reference TRBV2 and TRBJ2-1, is EPEVTQTPSHQVTQMGQEVILRCVPISNHLYFYWYRQILGQKVEFLVSFYNNEISEKSEIFDDQFSVERPDGSNFTLKIRSTKLEDSAMYFCASSESLALYNEQFFGPGTRLTVL.

The CDR3 region has the DNA TGCGCCAGCAGCTCGGGACAGATCATGAACACTGAAGCTTTCTTT. Its translation is CASSSGQIMNTEAFF. This chain uses TRBV5-1 with TRBJ1-1; 7 bases map to TRBD1. V lost 3 bases, J lost 0 bases, and 5 bases stayed unmatched. The germline gives CDR1 SGHRS, CDR2 YFSETQ. The CDR3 is made up of 15 amino acids.